The rows below give T cell receptor beta chains drawn from one sample of a study of post-analysis software for immune sequencing data. TCRdb passed the PCR reads through MiXCR, listing each CDR3 protein once. In the table there are some 890,000 distinct CDR3 sequences, about 57% of which are singletons. The material sequenced was blood. Source of these receptors: a girl between 10 and 17 years old with multiple sclerosis. Both conserved end residues are part of each CDR3. The D gene is left open where the match is weak. Size values are once, few and many counts, or a class for expanded clones, and some rows have none.

size: few; D: -; V: TRBV7-2; J: TRBJ2-3; CDR3: CASSKQSTDTQYF; DNA: TGTGCCAGCAGCAAACAGAGCACAGATACGCAGTATTTT
size: -; D: TRBD2; V: TRBV3-1; J: TRBJ2-1; CDR3: CASSQVRGGGNEQFF; DNA: TGTGCCAGCAGCCAAGTTCGGGGCGGGGGCAATGAGCAGTTCTTC
size: -; D: TRBD1; V: TRBV12-3/TRBV12-4; J: TRBJ1-1; CDR3: CASSHAGTGFIRTEAFF; DNA: TGTGCCAGCAGTCATGCCGGGACAGGGTTTATCAGGACTGAAGCTTTCTTT
size: -; D: -; V: TRBV9; J: TRBJ2-3; CDR3: CASSVIATDTQYF; DNA: TGTGCCAGCAGCGTAATAGCAACAGATACGCAGTATTTT
size: -; D: TRBD2; V: TRBV10-3; J: TRBJ2-1; CDR3: CAIMAGTSQNEQFF; DNA: TGTGCCATCATGGCCGGGACTAGTCAGAATGAGCAGTTCTTC
size: -; D: -; V: TRBV12-5; J: TRBJ1-2; CDR3: CASGLGQKWRGYTF; DNA: TGTGCTAGTGGTTTAGGCCAGAAGTGGCGTGGCTACACCTTC
size: -; D: TRBD2; V: TRBV29-1; J: TRBJ2-1; CDR3: CSVEAFAGGTYNEQFF; DNA: TGCAGCGTTGAAGCCTTTGCGGGAGGGACCTACAATGAGCAGTTCTTC
size: -; D: -; V: TRBV4-1; J: TRBJ2-1; CDR3: CASSQVVYNEQFF; DNA: TGCGCCAGCAGCCAAGTGGTGTACAATGAGCAGTTCTTC
size: -; D: -; V: TRBV6-6; J: TRBJ1-3; CDR3: CASSAAAADTIYF; DNA: TGTGCCAGCAGCGCTGCGGCGGCTGACACCATATATTTT
size: -; D: -; V: TRBV4-1; J: TRBJ2-7; CDR3: CASSHPGEGTYEQYF; DNA: TGCGCCAGCAGCCACCCAGGGGAGGGCACCTACGAGCAGTACTTC
size: -; D: -; V: TRBV11-2; J: TRBJ2-3; CDR3: CASSSSGWDFTDTQYF; DNA: TGTGCCAGCAGCTCTTCAGGATGGGACTTCACAGATACGCAGTATTTT
size: -; D: -; V: TRBV7-8; J: TRBJ2-2; CDR3: CASSLVLGGTGELFF; DNA: TGTGCCAGCAGCTTAGTATTAGGGGGCACCGGGGAGCTGTTTTTT
size: many; D: -; V: TRBV4-1; J: TRBJ2-7; CDR3: CASSQGQISYEQYF; DNA: TGCGCCAGCAGCCAAGGACAGATCTCCTACGAGCAGTACTTC
size: -; D: -; V: TRBV5-1; J: TRBJ1-5; CDR3: CASSPGPTIDQPQHF; DNA: TGCGCCAGCAGTCCGGGACCTACTATAGATCAGCCCCAGCATTTT
size: few; D: -; V: TRBV7-2; J: TRBJ2-4; CDR3: CASSLRLGTPASEQYF; DNA: TGTGCCAGCAGCTTAAGGTTAGGGACCCCGGCTAGTGAGCAGTACTTC
size: -; D: -; V: TRBV29-1; J: TRBJ2-1; CDR3: CSVEDVGRYNEQFF; DNA: TGCAGCGTTGAGGACGTGGGACGATACAATGAGCAGTTCTTC
size: -; D: TRBD1; V: TRBV7-9; J: TRBJ2-5; CDR3: CASSLGGSKGLETQYF; DNA: TGTGCCAGCAGTTTAGGGGGCAGTAAGGGCTTGGAGACCCAGTACTTC
size: -; D: -; V: TRBV27; J: TRBJ2-2; CDR3: CASSLGSAPLSTGELFF; DNA: TGTGCCAGCAGTTTGGGTAGCGCCCCGCTTAGCACCGGGGAGCTGTTTTTT
size: few; D: TRBD1; V: TRBV29-1; J: TRBJ1-2; CDR3: CSVAPGQGNGYTF; DNA: TGCAGCGTTGCTCCCGGACAGGGGAATGGCTACACCTTC
size: -; D: -; V: TRBV6-1; J: TRBJ2-4; CDR3: CASSPRPGKNIQYF; DNA: TGTGCCAGCAGTCCAAGGCCAGGAAAAAACATTCAGTACTTC
size: -; D: -; V: TRBV2; J: TRBJ1-1; CDR3: CATSPVGNTEAFF; DNA: TGTGCCACTTCTCCGGTCGGTAACACTGAAGCTTTCTTT
size: few; D: TRBD1; V: TRBV20-1; J: TRBJ2-7; CDR3: CSAHRGRNSYEQYF; DNA: TGCAGTGCTCACAGGGGGCGAAACTCCTACGAGCAGTACTTC
size: -; D: -; V: TRBV2; J: TRBJ2-5; CDR3: CASSGSGFSETQYF; DNA: TGTGCCAGCAGTGGGTCGGGGTTTTCGGAGACCCAGTACTTC
size: -; D: -; V: TRBV3-1; J: TRBJ2-3; CDR3: CASSQSLTGTQYF; DNA: TGTGCCAGCAGCCAGAGCCTCACAGGTACGCAGTATTTT
size: -; D: -; V: TRBV7-2; J: TRBJ2-1; CDR3: CASSSSWAGLNEQFF; DNA: TGTGCCAGCAGCTCCTCGTGGGCGGGACTCAATGAGCAGTTCTTC
size: once; D: TRBD1; V: TRBV20-1; J: TRBJ2-7; CDR3: CSVLKWDRGSYEQYF; DNA: TGCAGTGTCTTGAAATGGGACAGAGGATCCTACGAGCAGTACTTC
size: -; D: -; V: TRBV7-3; J: TRBJ2-3; CDR3: CASSLNSLGTDTQYF; DNA: TGTGCCAGCAGCTTGAACTCCTTAGGCACAGATACGCAGTATTTT
size: few; D: TRBD2; V: TRBV20-1; J: TRBJ2-1; CDR3: CGARDSAGAHNEQFF; DNA: TGCGGTGCTAGAGATTCAGCGGGGGCGCACAATGAGCAGTTCTTC
size: many; D: -; V: TRBV6-5; J: TRBJ1-2; CDR3: CASSYSSRNYGYTF; DNA: TGTGCCAGCAGTTACTCGAGTAGGAACTATGGCTACACCTTC
size: few; D: TRBD1; V: TRBV6-5; J: TRBJ1-2; CDR3: CATTGVYGYTF; DNA: TGTGCCACAACAGGGGTCTATGGCTACACCTTC
size: -; D: -; V: TRBV18; J: TRBJ2-1; CDR3: CASSPDPRGNEQFF; DNA: TGTGCCAGCTCACCGGACCCCCGAGGGAATGAGCAGTTCTTC
size: -; D: TRBD1; V: TRBV2; J: TRBJ2-3; CDR3: CASSGGGTTDTQYF; DNA: TGTGCCAGCAGTGGAGGGGGCACGACAGATACGCAGTATTTT
size: -; D: -; V: TRBV29-1; J: TRBJ2-5; CDR3: CSVDLLQETQYF; DNA: TGCAGCGTTGACTTGCTCCAAGAGACCCAGTACTTC
size: -; D: -; V: TRBV2; J: TRBJ1-5; CDR3: CASTPDRRDQPQHF; DNA: TGTGCCAGCACCCCGGACCGTCGAGATCAGCCCCAGCATTTT
size: -; D: -; V: TRBV11-2; J: TRBJ2-7; CDR3: CASSPGAYYEQYF; DNA: TGTGCCAGCAGCCCAGGGGCTTACTACGAGCAGTACTTC
size: -; D: -; V: TRBV29-1; J: TRBJ1-1; CDR3: CSVPLSQVMNTEAFF; DNA: TGCAGCGTCCCACTTAGCCAAGTCATGAACACTGAAGCTTTCTTT